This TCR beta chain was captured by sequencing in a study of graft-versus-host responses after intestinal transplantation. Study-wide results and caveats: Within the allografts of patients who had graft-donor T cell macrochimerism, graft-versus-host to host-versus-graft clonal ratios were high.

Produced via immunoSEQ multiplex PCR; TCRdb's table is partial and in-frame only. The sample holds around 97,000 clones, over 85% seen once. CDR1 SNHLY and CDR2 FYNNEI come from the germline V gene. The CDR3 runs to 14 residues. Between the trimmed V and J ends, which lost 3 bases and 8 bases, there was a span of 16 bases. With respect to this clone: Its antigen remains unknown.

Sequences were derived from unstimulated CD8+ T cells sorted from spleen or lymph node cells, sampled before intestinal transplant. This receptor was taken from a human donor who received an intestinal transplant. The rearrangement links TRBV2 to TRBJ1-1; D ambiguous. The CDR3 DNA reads TGTGCCAGCAGTGAGGCGTCCGGGTCCCGGGAAGCTTTCTTT. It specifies CASSEASGSREAFF.